This T cell receptor (beta chain) appears in the sequencing data of a study of blood T cell repertoires in COVID-19. Overall study context: Samples taken during acute and convalescent COVID-19 were collected in the United States, Italy and Spain. In each case, the material was cDNA or gDNA derived from T cells, B-cell-depleted T cells, or PBMCs.

This CDR3 has 14 amino acids. Looked up from germline, CDR1 is SQVTM and CDR2 is ANQGSEA. V lost 6 bases to trimming and J lost 2 bases; unmatched junction nucleotides: 7. In the source study's methods: Amplified reference gene primers provided the basis for estimating nucleated cell counts. Sequenced by immunoSEQ multiplex PCR; TCRdb stores in-frame clones only, minus some. That table is the source of V, J and clone size, and D and trimming were worked out from the DNA. The sample gives tens of thousands of clones, 85% to 90% of which show up once; 4.5% to 5.5% is in the top ten. Sequenced input: peripheral blood. The J gene is TRBJ2-7, the V gene TRBV29-1; 10 nucleotides match TRBD2. This clonotype was sampled from a woman at least 80 years old with active COVID-19. Here the CDR3 DNA reads TGCAGCGTAGGGGAGCGGGAGGGTACCTACGAGCAGTACTTC. This gives the protein CSVGEREGTYEQYF.